The 24 T cell receptor beta chains in this list originate from one sample, sequenced in a study of CD8+ T cells in alopecia areata. Sequencing relied on a cDNA template that was reverse transcribed from extracted RNA. Sequencing was performed with immunoSEQ multiplex PCR; in TCRdb, only in-frame clones are kept and a portion is missing. The sample holds 120,000 or so clones, 61% seen once. Treatment defined: oral pan-JAK inhibitor, 5-10 mg twice daily. The source material was CD4+ T cells sorted from blood, sampled at week 4, from a patient treated with tofacitinib. The receptors stem from a human donor with alopecia areata.

The chain links TRBV25-1 to TRBJ2-7; 8 nucleotides match TRBD1. Trimming cost V 1 base and J 4 bases; bases outside gene matches: 9. Per the germline V gene, CDR1 is MGHDK and CDR2 is SYGVNS. The CDR3 runs to 16 residues. CDR3 in amino acids: CASSECRRGRIYEQYF. CDR3 coding DNA: TGTGCCAGCAGTGAATGCCGCAGGGGGCGCATTTACGAGCAGTACTTC.

The V and J genes are TRBV6-4 and TRBJ2-7; either TRBD1 or TRBD2 may fit D (5 bases each). V was pared by 6 bases and J by 1 base, with 10 bases between. In germline, CDR1 is MRHNA, CDR2 SNTAGT. This CDR3 has 13 residues. The CDR3 is CASRGTESYEQYF. DNA for the CDR3: TGTGCCAGCAGGGGGACGGAGTCCTACGAGCAGTACTTC.

The rearrangement uses TRBV11-2 and TRBJ2-1; 15 bases agree with TRBD2. Trimming removed 4 bases from V and 10 bases from J; junction bases left unmatched: 8. This CDR3 has 16 amino acids. Germline values: CDR1 SGHAT, CDR2 FQNNGV. DNA of the CDR3: TGTGCCAGCAGCTCGCCGGGACTAGCGGGGGGAAGCGAGCAGTTCTTC. Its protein product is CASSSPGLAGGSEQFF.

J is TRBJ1-6 and V is TRBV7-2, with D tentatively TRBD1 (6 bases). V lost 6 bases to trimming and J lost 3 bases, with 21 bases between them. Looked up from germline, CDR1 is SGHTA and CDR2 is FQGNSA. The CDR3 spans 18 residues. The chain's CDR3 is CASRRGSGGAGYNSPLHF. The CDR3, as DNA: TGTGCCAGCAGACGAGGGTCGGGGGGCGCCGGCTATAATTCACCCCTCCACTTT.

This clone was seen once. The chain is built from TRBV4-1 and TRBJ2-5; 10 positions match TRBD2. Trimming took 0 bases from V and 0 from J; bases not matched to a gene: 10. The CDR3 covers 19 residues. Germline lookup yields CDR1 MGHRA and CDR2 YSYEKL. CDR3 amino acids: CASSQDAGGAGGYQETQYF. CDR3 nucleotide sequence: TGCGCCAGCAGCCAAGATGCAGGGGGAGCGGGGGGGTACCAAGAGACCCAGTACTTC.

Concerning this clone: Other DNA variants within this sample encode the same CDR3. J is TRBJ2-3 and V is TRBV5-4; D perhaps matches TRBD1 (6 bases). CDR1 and CDR2 (germline): SGHNT, YYREEE (reference sequence). Trimming left V 3 bases short and J 2 bases short, with 13 bases between. The CDR3 runs 15 residues. The CDR3 DNA is TGTGCCAGCAGCTCCGACGGACAGTCCACAGATACGCAGTATTTT. Amino acid sequence: CASSSDGQSTDTQYF.

The chain recombines TRBV30 with TRBJ2-5; weak D call: TRBD2 (5 bases). The CDR3 runs to 11 residues. Germline values: CDR1 GTSNPN, CDR2 SVGIG (reference sequence). V was clipped by 2 bases and J by 10 bases, with 11 bases between them. The DNA for the CDR3 is TGTGCCTGGAGTACCCCCGGAGGCCAGTACTTC. Protein: CAWSTPGGQYF.

V gene TRBV2 combines with J gene TRBJ2-6; tentatively, D is TRBD2 (5 bases). The CDR3 runs to 15 residues. Germline V CDR1 and CDR2: SNHLY, FYNNEI. Trimming stripped 3 bases from V and 4 bases from J, with 10 bases between. CDR3 region: CASSDTRRGANVLTF. The CDR3 nucleotides are TGTGCCAGCAGTGATACAAGGAGGGGGGCCAACGTCCTGACTTTC.

The rearrangement uses TRBV25-1 and TRBJ1-5; 11 positions agree with TRBD1. V was clipped by 4 bases and J by 6 bases; unmatched bases: 2. Germline V gene lookup returns CDR1 MGHDK and CDR2 SYGVNS. The CDR3 runs 14 residues. CDR3 region: CASSGTGGGQPQHF. The CDR3 DNA sequence: TGTGCCAGCAGTGGGACAGGGGGCGGTCAGCCCCAGCATTTT.

This clone was observed at least ten times. The chain has TRBV27 and TRBJ2-1; no definite D call. Per germline, CDR1 MNHEY and CDR2 SMNVEV (reference sequence). V was clipped by 10 bases and J by 0 bases, with 13 bases between them. The CDR3 contains 14 residues. The CDR3 region has the DNA TGTGCCACTTCAGGCCAAAGCTCCTACAATGAGCAGTTCTTC. This translates into CATSGQSSYNEQFF.

The V and J genes are TRBV9 and TRBJ2-7; 13 bases fit TRBD2. The CDR3 extends over 14 amino acids. The germline V gene has CDR1 SGDLS and CDR2 YYNGEE. The junction had 7 bases not matched to a gene; V was cut back by 6 bases and J by 7 bases. This CDR3 is CASTRTSGSAEQYF. DNA for the CDR3: TGTGCCAGCACCCGGACTAGCGGGAGTGCAGAGCAGTACTTC.

The chain carries TRBV5-6 and TRBJ1-5; D is ambiguous. The germline V gene encodes CDR1 SGHDT and CDR2 YYEEEE. V was clipped by 2 bases and J by 6 bases, with 15 bases between them. The CDR3 spans 15 residues. The CDR3 DNA sequence: TGTGCCAGCAGCTTTGGTTCGGTTTTAGGTCAGCCCCAGCATTTT. Amino acid sequence: CASSFGSVLGQPQHF.

V gene TRBV10-3 combines with J gene TRBJ2-5; D possibly matches TRBD1 or TRBD2 (6 bases each). V shed 2 bases and J shed 5 bases, with 15 bases lying between them. CDR1 ENHRY and CDR2 SYGVKD come from the germline V gene. CDR3 size: 15 residues. CDR3 coding DNA: TGTGCCATCAGTGAGGTTGTGGGGGGCCACGAGACCCAGTACTTC. Encoded protein: CAISEVVGGHETQYF.

The CDR3 region is CASSQDGWNEQFF. As DNA, the CDR3 is TGCGCCAGCAGCCAAGATGGGTGGAATGAGCAGTTCTTC. The chain joins TRBV4-1 to TRBJ2-1; D unresolved. CDR3 length: 13 amino acids. Trimming removed 0 bases from V and 7 bases from J, with 7 bases in between. Germline loops: CDR1 MGHRA, CDR2 YSYEKL.

This clone has only one observation. The V gene is TRBV9, the J gene TRBJ2-5; D is unclear. V was pared by 4 bases and J by 5 bases, with 18 bases between. CDR1 is SGDLS, CDR2 YYNGEE, per germline. CDR3 length: 15 amino acids. The CDR3 region has the DNA TGTGCCAGCAGCACCGAGCCCAGGCCTGGGGAGACCCAGTACTTC. Translating it yields CASSTEPRPGETQYF.

This clone was observed a few times. The sample contains more than one DNA sequence encoding this CDR3. The chain uses TRBV5-1 and TRBJ1-1, with D hard to call. CDR1 and CDR2 from the germline V gene are SGHRS and YFSETQ. The V end was cut by 1 base, the J end by 4 bases, with 8 bases between. There are 13 residues in the CDR3. The CDR3 coding sequence is TGCGCCAGCAGCTTGAGTGAGTCCACTGAAGCTTTCTTT. This sequence encodes CASSLSESTEAFF.

This clone occurred a few times. The V and J genes are TRBV29-1 and TRBJ2-5; no firm D call. Trimming stripped 7 bases from V and 3 bases from J, with 12 bases between. Germline V gene lookup returns CDR1 SQVTM and CDR2 ANQGSEA. This CDR3 is built from 12 residues. Here the CDR3 DNA reads TGCAGCGGATTCGACTCTGAAGAGACCCAGTACTTC. Translated, it gives CSGFDSEETQYF.

The chain employs TRBV5-1 and TRBJ1-1; D is unclear. This CDR3 region has 16 residues. Germline CDR1 reads SGHRS; CDR2 reads YFSETQ. V lost 6 bases and J 1 base, leaving 19 bases between the germline ends. The chain's CDR3 is CASTIGLGGRNTEAFF. The CDR3 DNA sequence: TGCGCCAGCACTATTGGCCTTGGAGGGCGGAACACTGAAGCTTTCTTT.

The V and J genes are TRBV2 and TRBJ1-1; TRBD1 might be the D (5 bases). V dropped 6 bases and J dropped 4 bases, with 9 bases sitting between them. CDR3 size: 12 residues. Germline-derived CDR1 and CDR2 are SNHLY and FYNNEI. Here the CDR3 reads CASRLGVTEAFF. CDR3 bases: TGTGCCAGCAGACTAGGGGTCACTGAAGCTTTCTTT.

The J gene is TRBJ2-1, the V gene TRBV4-3; 7 bases are shared with TRBD1. With V trimmed by 0 bases and J by 5 bases, 7 bases remained unmatched. The CDR3 contains 16 residues. The germline gives CDR1 LGHNA, CDR2 YSLEER. The CDR3 loop is CASSQDLRDSNNEQFF. DNA for the CDR3: TGCGCCAGCAGCCAAGACCTCCGGGACAGCAACAATGAGCAGTTCTTC.

The chain couples TRBV29-1 to TRBJ1-2; D is perhaps TRBD1 (5 bases). V was pared by 2 bases and J by 4 bases, with 17 bases between. The CDR3 totals 15 residues. Looked up from germline, CDR1 is SQVTM and CDR2 is ANQGSEA. CDR3 DNA: TGCAGCGTTGAATACGTCTCAGGCAGGGTCTATGGCTACACCTTC. It codes for CSVEYVSGRVYGYTF.

This clone was seen a handful of times. This sequence joins TRBV10-3 and TRBJ2-7; TRBD1 aligns across 9 bases. Trimming took 8 bases from V and 5 from J; bases not matched to a gene: 4. The CDR3 is 12 residues long. Germline V gene lookup returns CDR1 ENHRY and CDR2 SYGVKD. As DNA, the CDR3 is TGTGCCATCGCACAGGGGGCCGACGAGCAGTACTTC. As protein: CAIAQGADEQYF.

The V gene is TRBV7-2, the J gene TRBJ2-5, with a weak D call TRBD2 (6 bases). This CDR3 is 14 amino acids long. CDR1 is SGHTA and CDR2 is FQGNSA in the germline V gene. V lost 8 bases and J 2 bases, leaving 15 bases between the germline ends. The CDR3 protein is CASGGAGRQETQYF. DNA for the CDR3: TGTGCCAGCGGCGGGGCGGGGCGGCAAGAGACCCAGTACTTC.

V is TRBV6-5 and J is TRBJ1-5, with D possibly being TRBD1 (6 bases). The germline V gene encodes CDR1 MNHEY and CDR2 SVGAGI. V lost 6 bases to trimming and J lost 3 bases, with 9 bases between them. This CDR3 spans 13 amino acids. CDR3 coding DNA: TGTGCCAGCAGAGGGGGAATCAATCAGCCCCAGCATTTT. This translates into CASRGGINQPQHF.